The next 28 T cell receptor beta chains were all read from a single sample in a study of tissue T cells after allogeneic stem cell transplantation. The protocol was immunoSEQ multiplex PCR, while the TCRdb copy is restricted to in-frame clones and leaves out a portion. This sample has about 22,000 clones; 72% occur once, and the top ten carry under 0.75%. Sequencing was performed on spleen. The receptors originated from a female BALB/c mouse in good health. For the strain, the MHC haplotype given is H2-d.

To note about this clone: Mouse names are used for the genes. The read gets to within 1 residue of the CDR3 end, and the germline J gene fills in the rest. The gene calls are TRBV5 and TRBJ1-1; D is possibly TRBD1 (5 bases). Germline CDR1 LGHNA, CDR2 YNLKQL (reference sequence). Trimming removed 0 bases at V and 3 bases at J, with 11 bases between. The CDR3 loop spans 15 amino acids. The CDR3 sequence is CASSQDPGRDTEVFF. CDR3 DNA, as far as it was read: TGTGCCAGCAGCCAAGATCCAGGGCGGGACACAGAAGTCTTC.

Comment on this clone: Gene names are mouse gene names. With the read ending 1 residue before the CDR3 end, the germline J gene is used to fill in that end. This chain links TRBV13-2 with TRBJ2-7; 7 bases align to TRBD2. Trimming at V came to 4 bases and at J to 4 bases, leaving 2 bases not matched to a gene. Germline V gene lookup returns CDR1 NNHNN and CDR2 SYGAGS (reference sequence). The CDR3 has 12 amino acids. Incomplete CDR3 DNA: TGTGCCAGCGGTTTTGGGGGGTATGAACAGTAC. The encoded protein is CASGFGGYEQY. The whole CDR3 reads CASGFGGYEQYF.

About this clone itself: Gene names and germline refer to mouse. The DNA ends 1 residue before the CDR3 does, and the rest of the CDR3 is filled in from the germline J gene. J is TRBJ2-3 and V is TRBV2; 8 bases match TRBD1. V shed 0 bases and J 2 bases; nucleotides not matched to a gene: 4. Germline loops: CDR1 LGHNA, CDR2 YSYQKL. The CDR3 has 16 amino acids. The covered CDR3 bases are TGTGCCAGCAGCCAAGACGACAGGGGAGATGCAGAAACGCTGTAT. Translation gives CASSQDDRGDAETLY. The full-length CDR3 reads as CASSQDDRGDAETLYF.

This clone was seen just once. Genes here carry mouse names. The sequenced fragment ends 1 residue before the CDR3 boundary, so the rest is inferred from the germline J gene. The V gene is TRBV5, the J gene TRBJ2-1; 10 bases match TRBD1. There are 17 residues in the CDR3. Germline V lookup: CDR1 LGHNA, CDR2 YNLKQL (reference sequence). V lost 0 bases to trimming and J lost 4 bases; unmatched junction nucleotides: 6. The CDR3 bases that were read are TGTGCCAGCAGCCAAGATAGCCGGGACAGGGGTTATGCTGAGCAGTTC. Its protein product is CASSQDSRDRGYAEQF. The whole CDR3 region reads CASSQDSRDRGYAEQFF.

This clone was counted only a few times. Gene names refer to mouse genes. The DNA ends 1 residue before the CDR3 does, and the rest of the CDR3 is filled in from the germline J gene. This rearrangement joins TRBV29 to TRBJ2-7, with 8 bases fitting TRBD1. With 7 bases clipped from V and 0 bases from J, the junction kept 2 bases outside the gene matches. The CDR3 covers 13 residues. CDR1 and CDR2 from the germline V gene are MSHET and SYDVDS. Partial CDR3 DNA: TGTGCTAGCAATACAGGGGGCTCCTATGAACAGTAC. It specifies CASNTGGSYEQY. The full CDR3 protein reads CASNTGGSYEQYF. Supplemented by reference TRBV29 and TRBJ2-7, the full variable domain reads DMKVTQMPRYLIKRMGENVLLECGQDMSHETMYWYRQDPGLGLQLIYISYDVDSNSEGDIPKGYRVSRKKREHFSLILDSAKTNQTSVYFCASNTGGSYEQYFGPGTRLTVL.

Concerning this clone itself: The genes are named according to mouse. The same CDR3 is also encoded by other DNA sequences in this sample. CDR3 amino acids: CASSQSGTGVYEQYF. CDR3 bases read: TGTGCCAGCAGCCAGTCCGGGACAGGGGTCTATGAACAGTAC. J is TRBJ2-7 and V is TRBV2, with TRBD1 matching 10 bases. The missing CDR3 end, 1 residue past where the read stops, is filled in from the germline J gene. The CDR3 consists of 15 residues. Germline loops: CDR1 LGHNA, CDR2 YSYQKL. Unmatched junction bases numbered 5, after V lost 3 bases and J lost 3 bases.

A single count supports this clone. Gene names refer to mouse genes. Coverage ceases 1 residue before the CDR3 finishes, and the germline J gene fills in the end. V gene TRBV13-2 combines with J gene TRBJ2-5; 10 nucleotides line up with TRBD1. Looked up from germline, CDR1 is NNHNN and CDR2 is SYGAGS (reference sequence). V lost 4 bases, J lost 6 bases, and 5 bases stayed unmatched. The CDR3 contains 14 residues. CDR3 bases read: TGTGCCAGCGGTCCCGGGACAGGGGAGGACACCCAGTAC. The encoded protein is CASGPGTGEDTQY. The entire CDR3 is CASGPGTGEDTQYF.

As concerns this clone: Mouse germline and gene names are used. The sequence runs out 1 residue before the end of the CDR3; the remainder is reconstructed from the germline J gene. The J gene is TRBJ1-6, the V gene TRBV31; TRBD1 is a possible D gene (6 bases). TRBJ1-6 belongs to the ORF category, with a function that is uncertain. Between the trimmed V and J ends, which lost 0 bases and 6 bases, there was a span of 12 bases. CDR1 and CDR2 (germline): GKSSPN, SITVG. CDR3 length: 15 residues. The CDR3 spells CAWSLPGQRNSPLYF. The sequenced CDR3 bases are TGTGCCTGGAGTCTACCGGGACAACGTAATTCGCCCCTCTAC.

Note on this clone: The genes are named according to mouse. Coverage ceases 1 residue before the CDR3 finishes, and the germline J gene fills in the end. This chain connects TRBV19 to TRBJ1-5; TRBD1 matches at 9 bases. This CDR3 has 14 residues. Germline loops: CDR1 FNHDT, CDR2 SITEND (reference sequence). The V gene end was trimmed by 2 bases and the J gene end by 4 bases; junction bases not matched to a gene: 1. The sequenced CDR3 bases are TGTGCCAGCAGTATGGGGACAGGGAACCAGGCTCCGCTT. Residues: CASSMGTGNQAPL. The entire CDR3 is CASSMGTGNQAPLF.

Concerning this clone: Gene names refer to mouse genes. The read terminates 1 residue before the CDR3 end, so the remaining end is supplied by the germline J gene. The chain uses TRBV5 and TRBJ2-7; 10 bases fit TRBD2. The germline V gene has CDR1 LGHNA and CDR2 YNLKQL (reference sequence). Trimming removed 4 bases from V and 7 bases from J; junction bases left unmatched: 10. This CDR3 has 15 residues. The CDR3 is CASSPLWGGAGEQYF. The part of the CDR3 DNA that was read is TGTGCCAGCAGCCCCCTCTGGGGGGGCGCGGGGGAACAGTAC.

As to this clone: Gene names refer to mouse genes. The DNA ends 1 residue before the CDR3 does, and the rest of the CDR3 is filled in from the germline J gene. The V gene is TRBV13-2, the J gene TRBJ2-4; 9 nucleotides line up with TRBD2. This CDR3 spans 15 amino acids. The trim removed 3 bases at V and 0 bases at J, leaving 2 bases unmatched. CDR1 is NNHNN, CDR2 SYGAGS, per germline (reference sequence). CDR3 in amino acids: CASGGLGASQNTLYF. The covered CDR3 bases are TGTGCCAGCGGTGGACTGGGGGCTAGTCAAAACACCTTGTAC.

Of note for this clone: Gene names follow the mouse nomenclature. CDR3 DNA (partial): TGTGCCAGCAGTTCAGGGGTGAATTCGCCCCTCTAC. This gives the protein CASSSGVNSPLY. In full, the CDR3 reads CASSSGVNSPLYF. The V gene is TRBV19, the J gene TRBJ1-6; possibly TRBD1 for D (6 bases). The read comes to an end 1 residue before the CDR3 does, leaving the germline J gene to fill in the end. TRBJ1-6 is reported as an ORF; its role is uncertain. CDR1 is FNHDT, CDR2 SITEND, per germline (reference sequence). This CDR3 contains 13 residues. V was shortened by 4 bases and J by 7 bases, with 9 bases between the two germline ends.

Remarks on this clone: Germline and genes: mouse. The CDR3 end falls 1 residue outside the read, so it is completed with the germline J gene. The chain recombines TRBV29 with TRBJ2-5, with 7 bases matching TRBD1. The CDR3 has 14 amino acids. Trimming at V came to 6 bases and at J to 1 base, leaving 4 bases not matched to a gene. Per the germline V gene, CDR1 is MSHET and CDR2 is SYDVDS. The DNA read from the CDR3 is TGTGCTAGCAGAGACAGGGTAGACCAAGACACCCAGTAC. Its translation: CASRDRVDQDTQY. The complete CDR3 sequence is CASRDRVDQDTQYF.

A note on this clone: The gene symbols are mouse symbols. The read is 1 residue too short to cover the CDR3 end, so that end is filled in from the germline J gene. The V and J genes are TRBV13-2 and TRBJ2-3, with D uncertain. The ends were cut back, 0 bases at V and 6 bases at J, with 5 bases in the middle. Germline V lookup: CDR1 NNHNN, CDR2 SYGAGS (reference sequence). This CDR3 has 12 residues. The part of the CDR3 DNA that was read is TGTGCCAGCGGTGATGGGGTTGAAACGCTGTAT. Its protein is CASGDGVETLY. The CDR3, in full, reads CASGDGVETLYF.

Turning to this clone: Germline and genes: mouse. The read terminates 1 residue before the CDR3 end, so the remaining end is supplied by the germline J gene. The V gene is TRBV19, the J gene TRBJ2-7, with D unresolved. Per the germline V gene, CDR1 is FNHDT and CDR2 is SITEND (reference sequence). The CDR3 runs 14 residues. Trimming took off 5 bases at V and 0 bases at J, with 12 bases between the two ends. CDR3 loop: CASRSPSRSYEQYF. CDR3 DNA, as far as it was read: TGTGCCAGCAGATCCCCCTCACGCTCCTATGAACAGTAC.

As for this clone: The genes are named according to mouse. The missing CDR3 end, 1 residue past where the read stops, is filled in from the germline J gene. The chain has TRBV5 and TRBJ2-7; 8 bases fit TRBD1. The CDR3 is 14 residues long. Germline V lookup: CDR1 LGHNA, CDR2 YNLKQL (reference sequence). Trimming took 1 base from V and 1 from J; bases not matched to a gene: 0. The sequenced part of the CDR3 DNA is TGTGCCAGCAGCCAAGGACAGGGGTCCTATGAACAGTAC. It yields the protein CASSQGQGSYEQY. The entire CDR3 protein reads CASSQGQGSYEQYF.

Of note for this clone: The gene symbols are mouse symbols. The read ends 1 residue before the CDR3 terminus; that terminus is restored from the germline J gene. The genes are TRBV29 and TRBJ2-7; 9 bases match TRBD1. In germline, CDR1 is MSHET, CDR2 SYDVDS. V shed 6 bases, J shed 3 bases, and the junction held 9 bases outside the gene matches. The CDR3 has 15 amino acids. CDR3 region: CASSLGTGKDYEQYF. The CDR3 DNA, read in part, is TGTGCTAGCAGCCTGGGGACAGGGAAGGACTATGAACAGTAC.

This clone was seen only once. Gene and germline names: mouse. Read data end 1 residue before the CDR3 end; the end is taken from the germline J gene. The J gene is TRBJ2-4, the V gene TRBV17; no firm D call. Trimming removed 1 base at V and 0 bases at J, with 5 bases between. Germline V gene sequence: CDR1 MNHDT, CDR2 YYDKIL. This CDR3 is built from 14 residues. CDR3 bases read: TGTGCTAGCAGTAGAGGCGGTAGTCAAAACACCTTGTAC. It encodes CASSRGGSQNTLY. In full, the CDR3 is CASSRGGSQNTLYF.

Points on this clone: Germline and genes: mouse. The read falls 1 residue short of the CDR3 end, and the missing part is taken from the germline J gene. This chain uses TRBV29 with TRBJ2-4; 9 bases are shared with TRBD2. Germline V gene data show CDR1 as MSHET and CDR2 as SYDVDS. Unmatched junction bases numbered 5, after V lost 5 bases and J lost 8 bases. This CDR3 is built from 13 residues. This CDR3 reads CASSGLGGITLYF. The covered CDR3 bases are TGTGCTAGCAGTGGGCTGGGGGGGATCACCTTGTAC.

There are a few counts of this clone. Genes and germline are mouse. The CDR3 DNA, read in part, is TGTGCCAGCAGTTTAGGGGGGGCGGAGGGTGCAGAAACGCTGTAT. Encoded protein: CASSLGGAEGAETLY. The full CDR3 reads CASSLGGAEGAETLYF. This sequence joins TRBV15 and TRBJ2-3, with D tentatively TRBD2 (7 bases). The read is 1 residue too short to cover the CDR3 end, so that end is filled in from the germline J gene. Trimming stripped 1 base from V and 1 base from J, with 12 bases between. This CDR3 spans 16 amino acids. CDR1 and CDR2 from the germline V gene are SGHND and FRSKSL.

About this clone itself: Mouse germline and gene names are used. CDR3 loop: CASSQRDRGDTQYF. The sequenced part of the CDR3 DNA is TGTGCCAGCAGCCAACGGGACAGGGGTGACACCCAGTAC. This sequence joins TRBV5 and TRBJ2-5; 10 nucleotides align to TRBD1. The CDR3 end falls 1 residue outside the read, so it is completed with the germline J gene. Germline V CDR1 and CDR2: LGHNA, YNLKQL (reference sequence). After removal of 2 bases from V and 6 bases from J, the junction contained 2 bases not matched to a gene. CDR3 size: 14 residues.

This clone was counted only a few times. Gene names and germline refer to mouse. The CDR3 end falls 1 residue outside the read, so it is completed with the germline J gene. This sequence joins TRBV29 and TRBJ2-7, with 8 nucleotides matching TRBD1. V shed 6 bases, J shed 7 bases, and the junction held 8 bases outside the gene matches. The CDR3 is 13 amino acids. Germline lookup yields CDR1 MSHET and CDR2 SYDVDS. CDR3 residues: CASSARQGREQYF. The covered CDR3 bases are TGTGCTAGCAGCGCAAGACAGGGGCGGGAACAGTAC.

Regarding this clone: The listed genes are named as in mouse. The sequenced fragment ends 1 residue before the CDR3 boundary, so the rest is inferred from the germline J gene. This sequence joins TRBV5 and TRBJ2-7; 7 bases match TRBD2. The CDR3 extends over 16 amino acids. CDR1 LGHNA and CDR2 YNLKQL come from the germline V gene (reference sequence). With 0 bases clipped from V and 0 bases from J, the junction kept 5 bases outside the gene matches. CDR3 DNA (partial): TGTGCCAGCAGCCAAGAAGGCTGGGGGAGCTCCTATGAACAGTAC. This sequence encodes CASSQEGWGSSYEQY. The entire CDR3 sequence reads CASSQEGWGSSYEQYF.

On this clone itself: Gene labels here are mouse ones. The sequence runs out 1 residue before the end of the CDR3; the remainder is reconstructed from the germline J gene. The gene calls are TRBV13-3 and TRBJ2-7; D gene ambiguous. V dropped 5 bases and J dropped 0 bases, with 12 bases sitting between them. The CDR3 runs to 14 residues. Germline loops: CDR1 NNHDY, CDR2 SYVADS. Incomplete CDR3 DNA: TGTGCCAGCAGCCCCCCCATGAGCTCCTATGAACAGTAC. Amino acid sequence: CASSPPMSSYEQY. The full CDR3 protein is CASSPPMSSYEQYF.

A note on this clone: Mouse germline and gene names are used. Read sequence stops 1 residue before the CDR3 end, and the germline J gene provides the missing end. The rearrangement joins TRBV13-1 to TRBJ1-1; the match to TRBD1 covers 10 bases. Losses at the gene ends were 2 bases for V and 1 base for J; bases not matched to a gene: 5. The germline V gene has CDR1 NSHNY and CDR2 SYGAGN. The CDR3 has 16 residues. Incomplete CDR3 DNA: TGTGCCAGCAGTGACCCCTGGACAGGGGGAAACACAGAAGTCTTC. It is translated as CASSDPWTGGNTEVF. The full CDR3 is CASSDPWTGGNTEVFF.

This clone was detected a few times. Here the gene names and germline are mouse. The read halts 1 residue ahead of the CDR3 end, with the missing end drawn from the germline J gene. The rearrangement joins TRBV19 to TRBJ2-7; D assignment may be TRBD1 or TRBD2 (5 bases each). Trimming cost V 3 bases and J 0 bases, with 7 bases left between them. This CDR3 region has 13 residues. CDR1 is FNHDT, CDR2 SITEND, per germline (reference sequence). CDR3 DNA, as far as it was read: TGTGCCAGCAGTAGGGGCAGCTCCTATGAACAGTAC. Translating it yields CASSRGSSYEQY. The CDR3 in its entirety is CASSRGSSYEQYF.

For this clone: The genes are named according to mouse. The CDR3 goes on 1 residue after the read ends, and that part is filled in from the germline J gene. The genes are TRBV19 and TRBJ2-1, with TRBD2 matching 10 bases. The CDR3 length is 15 residues. The germline CDR1 and CDR2 sequences are FNHDT and SITEND (reference sequence). Unmatched junction bases numbered 4, after V lost 4 bases and J lost 3 bases. The CDR3 DNA, read in part, is TGTGCCAGCAGTGCCTGGGGGGGCGTCTATGCTGAGCAGTTC. This encodes CASSAWGGVYAEQF. The CDR3 in its entirety is CASSAWGGVYAEQFF.

In regard to this clone: Mouse gene names and germline throughout. The read ends 1 residue early relative to the CDR3; the germline J gene fills the gap. V usage is TRBV14 and J usage is TRBJ2-3, with 8 bases matching TRBD2. Germline assignment: CDR1 SGHDT and CDR2 FRDEAV. The CDR3 has 14 amino acids. The V gene end was trimmed by 3 bases and the J gene end by 1 base; junction bases not matched to a gene: 1. Here the CDR3 reads CASSWGGGAETLYF. CDR3 bases read: TGTGCCAGCAGTTGGGGGGGCGGTGCAGAAACGCTGTAT.